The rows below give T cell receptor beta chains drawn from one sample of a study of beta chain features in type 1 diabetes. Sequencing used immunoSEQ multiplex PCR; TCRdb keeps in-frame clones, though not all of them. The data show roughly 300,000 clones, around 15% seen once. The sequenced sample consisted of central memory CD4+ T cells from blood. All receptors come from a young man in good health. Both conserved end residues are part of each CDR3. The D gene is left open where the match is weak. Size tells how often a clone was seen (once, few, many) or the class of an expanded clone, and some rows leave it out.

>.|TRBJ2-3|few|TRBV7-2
CASRIGGSSWADTQYF
TGTGCCAGCAGAATAGGGGGGTCCTCTTGGGCAGATACGCAGTATTTT
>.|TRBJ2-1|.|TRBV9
CASSVDGLGSYNEQFF
TGTGCCAGCAGCGTGGACGGACTGGGCTCCTACAATGAGCAGTTCTTC
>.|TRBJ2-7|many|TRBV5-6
CASTSIPFSESYEQYF
TGTGCCAGCACCTCCATTCCCTTTTCGGAATCCTACGAGCAGTACTTC
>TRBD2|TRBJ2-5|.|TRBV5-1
CASSLGLAGETQYF
TGCGCCAGCAGCTTGGGTCTAGCGGGAGAGACCCAGTACTTC
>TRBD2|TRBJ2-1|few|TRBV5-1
CASSPRTSGEGEQFF
TGCGCCAGCAGCCCGCGGACTAGCGGGGAAGGTGAGCAGTTCTTC
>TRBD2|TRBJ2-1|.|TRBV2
CASSLRTSGGGEQFF
TGTGCCAGCAGTCTTAGGACTAGCGGGGGGGGTGAGCAGTTCTTC
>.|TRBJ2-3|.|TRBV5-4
CASSQEGFGDTQYF
TGTGCCAGCAGCCAAGAGGGCTTCGGAGATACGCAGTATTTT
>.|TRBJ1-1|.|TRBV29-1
CSVDIGAGDTEAFF
TGCAGCGTTGACATAGGGGCCGGGGACACTGAAGCTTTCTTT
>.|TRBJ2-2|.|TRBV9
CASSVSGLNTGELFF
TGTGCCAGCAGCGTAAGCGGGCTGAACACCGGGGAGCTGTTTTTT
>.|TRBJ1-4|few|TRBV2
CASIPLGLGVATNEKLFF
TGTGCCAGCATTCCCCTGGGCCTTGGAGTTGCAACTAATGAAAAACTGTTTTTT
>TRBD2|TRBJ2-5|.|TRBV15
CATSRETSRQETQYF
TGTGCCACCAGTCGCGAGACTAGCAGACAAGAGACCCAGTACTTC
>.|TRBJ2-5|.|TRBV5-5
CASSGDQETQYF
TGTGCCAGCAGCGGTGACCAAGAGACCCAGTACTTC
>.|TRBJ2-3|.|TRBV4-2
CASSQIGGSQDTQYF
TGTGCCAGCAGCCAAATCGGGGGTTCTCAAGATACGCAGTATTTT
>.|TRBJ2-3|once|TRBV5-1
CATSRRTLTDTQYF
TGCGCCACCTCTAGAAGGACTCTCACAGATACGCAGTATTTT
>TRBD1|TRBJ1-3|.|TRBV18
CASSPTTGVRNTIYF
TGTGCCAGCTCACCCACGACAGGGGTCAGGAACACCATATATTTT
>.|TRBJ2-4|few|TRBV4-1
CASSQAVAKNIQYF
TGCGCCAGCAGCCAAGCAGTAGCCAAAAACATTCAGTACTTC
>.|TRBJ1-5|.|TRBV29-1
CSVIEVGGNQPQHF
TGCAGCGTCATAGAGGTTGGGGGCAATCAGCCCCAGCATTTT
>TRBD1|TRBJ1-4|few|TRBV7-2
CASSPGTGRTNEKLFF
TGTGCCAGCAGCCCTGGGACAGGAAGAACTAATGAAAAACTGTTTTTT
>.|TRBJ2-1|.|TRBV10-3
CAITRATLSEQFF
TGTGCCATCACCCGGGCGACTCTGAGTGAGCAGTTCTTC
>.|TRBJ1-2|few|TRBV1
CTSSQDRGISRYGYTF
TGCACCAGCAGCCAAGATAGGGGTATTTCCCGATATGGCTACACCTTC
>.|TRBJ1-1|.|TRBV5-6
CASSQERGRMDTEAFF
TGTGCCAGCAGCCAGGAGAGAGGGAGGATGGACACTGAAGCTTTCTTT
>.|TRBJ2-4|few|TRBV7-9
CASSPPGTSKNIQYF
TGTGCCAGCAGCCCCCCCGGGACATCCAAAAACATTCAGTACTTC
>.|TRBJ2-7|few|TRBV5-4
CASSLVGAGEQYF
TGTGCCAGCAGCTTGGTGGGGGCTGGCGAGCAGTACTTC
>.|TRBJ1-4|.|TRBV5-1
CACSKIPGAGNEKLFF
TGCGCCTGCAGCAAGATTCCAGGGGCCGGGAATGAAAAACTGTTTTTT
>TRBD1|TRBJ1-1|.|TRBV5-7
CASSCLTDREVEAFF
TGTGCCAGCAGCTGTTTGACGGACAGGGAGGTTGAAGCTTTCTTT
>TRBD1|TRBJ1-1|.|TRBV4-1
CASSPERQGNTEAFF
TGCGCCAGCAGCCCGGAACGACAGGGGAACACTGAAGCTTTCTTT
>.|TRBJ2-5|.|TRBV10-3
CAIRGDQSPGTQYF
TGTGCCATCAGGGGGGATCAAAGCCCTGGGACCCAGTACTTC